These 25 T cell receptor beta chains originate from one sample sequenced in a study of cytomegalovirus exposure and HLA in healthy donors (dated by TCRdb to 2017 to 2019). Library preparation used the immunoSEQ multiplex PCR assay. For the multiplex PCR, a mixture combining 60 forward primers for TCR Vbeta segments and 13 reverse primers for TCR Jbeta segments was used. TCRdb mirrors the immuneACCESS table, restricted to in-frame sequences. Some clones are absent from its copies; in checked studies, under half trace to an unresolved V gene, and the reason for the others is unknown. Across this sample there are about 190,000 clones, with roughly 78% seen only once. Of the sample, roughly 0.65% falls within the top ten clones. Sequencing input: PBMCs. All receptors come from a boy aged 10-17 years in good health and CMV-seronegative.

The chain has TRBV27 and TRBJ1-2; 9 nucleotides match TRBD1. CDR3 length equals 16 residues. The germline CDR1 and CDR2 sequences are MNHEY and SMNVEV (reference sequence). The V gene end was trimmed by 5 bases and the J gene end by 3 bases; junction bases not matched to a gene: 10. CDR3 amino acids: CASSADRGGLDYGYTF. CDR3 sequence (DNA): TGTGCCAGCAGTGCCGACAGGGGGGGGTTGGACTATGGCTACACCTTC.

The chain carries TRBV29-1 and TRBJ1-1; D might be TRBD1 (6 bases). Trimming cost V 7 bases and J 2 bases, with 11 bases left between them. The CDR3 runs to 12 residues. Germline-derived CDR1 and CDR2 are SQVTM and ANQGSEA. This CDR3 is CSGGGGNTEAFF. CDR3 bases: TGCAGCGGGGGGGGCGGTAACACTGAAGCTTTCTTT.

This clone was picked up a small number of times. The chain links TRBV13 to TRBJ1-6; a weak D match, TRBD1 (5 bases). The germline CDR1 and CDR2 sequences are PRHDT and FYEKMQ (reference sequence). The CDR3 is 14 amino acids. The germline V and J ends were trimmed by 1 base and 10 bases, with 11 bases remaining between them. The CDR3 reads CASSLERGRSPLHF. CDR3 DNA sequence: TGTGCCAGCAGCTTAGAGCGGGGACGATCACCCCTCCACTTT.

The chain couples TRBV29-1 to TRBJ1-1; D perhaps matches TRBD1 (5 bases). The CDR3 extends over 13 amino acids. Trimming shortened V by 6 bases and J by 0 bases, and 11 bases separated the two germline ends. The germline gives CDR1 SQVTM, CDR2 ANQGSEA. CDR3: CSVSGIMNTEAFF. The CDR3 DNA follows: TGCAGCGTCTCAGGGATTATGAACACTGAAGCTTTCTTT.

The V call is TRBV21-1, the J call TRBJ1-2. TRBV21-1 is deemed a pseudogene. CDR3 length equals 13 residues. CDR3: CASRALQEVGYTF. DNA of the CDR3: TGTGCCAGCAGAGCACTCCAGGAGGTTGGCTACACCTTC.

The chain combines TRBV27 with TRBJ1-2; D gene ambiguous. This CDR3 is built from 15 residues. Germline V gives CDR1 MNHEY, CDR2 SMNVEV (reference sequence). V lost 2 bases, J lost 7 bases, and 17 bases lay in between. The CDR3 reads CASSLSPPGLRGYTF. The CDR3 DNA is TGTGCCAGCAGTTTAAGTCCCCCAGGCCTCCGTGGCTACACCTTC.

This chain connects TRBV29-1 to TRBJ1-1, with a possible D match to TRBD1 (6 bases). The germline gives CDR1 SQVTM, CDR2 ANQGSEA. The CDR3 is made up of 14 amino acids. The V end lost 3 bases, the J end lost 4 bases, and 15 bases lay between the germline ends. CDR3 DNA sequence: TGCAGCGTTGATGGGGGCACAACGGGCACTGAAGCTTTCTTT. Protein: CSVDGGTTGTEAFF.

The genes are TRBV4-2 and TRBJ1-3; perhaps TRBD1 as D (5 bases). This CDR3 region has 17 residues. V was cut by 0 bases and J by 2 bases, with 14 bases left in between. The germline V gene encodes CDR1 LGHNA and CDR2 YNFKEQ. The CDR3 here is CASSQDPAGFTGNTIYF. The CDR3, as DNA: TGTGCCAGCAGCCAAGATCCCGCAGGGTTCACTGGAAACACCATATATTTT.

This rearrangement joins TRBV6-5 to TRBJ1-2; 10 nucleotides agree with TRBD1. The CDR3 runs to 13 residues. V trimming: 5 bases; J trimming: 12 bases; junction bases outside the gene matches: 9. CDR1 is MNHEY and CDR2 is SVGAGI in the germline V gene. CDR3 sequence: CASSEGQGVKDTF. The CDR3 DNA reads as TGTGCCAGCAGTGAAGGACAGGGGGTTAAGGACACCTTC.

CDR3 loop: CASSTELAGLSYNEQFF. DNA of the CDR3: TGTGCCAGTAGTACCGAACTAGCGGGCTTGTCCTACAATGAGCAGTTCTTC. This chain uses TRBV19 with TRBJ2-1; the match to TRBD2 covers 9 bases. The CDR3 loop spans 17 amino acids. Germline V gene lookup returns CDR1 LNHDA and CDR2 SQIVND (reference sequence). V shed 4 bases, J shed 1 base, and the junction held 8 bases outside the gene matches.

The chain employs TRBV21-1 and TRBJ1-5; the tabulated D call, TRBD1, remains unverified against the DNA. TRBV21-1 corresponds to a pseudogene. The CDR3 loop spans 16 amino acids. CDR3: CASRNDNKSGNQPQHF. In DNA form, the CDR3 reads TGTGCCAGCAGGAATGACAACAAGTCGGGCAATCAGCCCCAGCATTTT.

This sequence joins TRBV6-1 and TRBJ1-5, with 8 positions matching TRBD1. The CDR3 runs 18 residues. Per germline, CDR1 MNHNS and CDR2 SASEGT. Trimming cost V 2 bases and J 5 bases; bases outside gene matches: 14. The CDR3 DNA reads as TGTGCCAGCAGTGAAAAAGCCCCTGGACAGGGTTTATATCAGCCCCAGCATTTT. Protein product: CASSEKAPGQGLYQPQHF.

J is TRBJ1-1 and V is TRBV9; D not certain. Trimming took off 4 bases at V and 0 bases at J, with 10 bases between the two ends. The germline CDR1 and CDR2 sequences are SGDLS and YYNGEE. This CDR3 contains 14 residues. The CDR3 is CASSLGGMNTEAFF. The CDR3, as DNA: TGTGCCAGCAGCCTCGGAGGCATGAACACTGAAGCTTTCTTT.

The chain couples TRBV6-5 to TRBJ1-1; 9 bases are a match to TRBD1. The V segment lost 2 bases and the J segment 0 bases; nucleotides outside the gene matches: 4. Germline-derived CDR1 and CDR2 are MNHEY and SVGAGI. The CDR3 totals 16 residues. The CDR3 spells CASSYGTGTLNTEAFF. In DNA, the CDR3 is TGTGCCAGCAGTTACGGGACAGGGACCCTGAACACTGAAGCTTTCTTT.

This clone came up a few times. The rearrangement links TRBV4-1 to TRBJ2-7; D is possibly TRBD1 (6 bases). Trimming stripped 4 bases from V and 0 bases from J, with 7 bases between. The CDR3 has 13 residues. Germline CDR1 and CDR2: MGHRA and YSYEKL. The CDR3, as DNA: TGCGCCAGCAGCCGACAGGTCTCCTACGAGCAGTACTTC. Translating it yields CASSRQVSYEQYF.

The chain couples TRBV6-4 to TRBJ2-2, with 10 bases identical to TRBD2. The junction had 6 bases not matched to a gene; V was cut back by 5 bases and J by 3 bases. Germline lookup yields CDR1 MRHNA and CDR2 SNTAGT. The CDR3 extends over 16 amino acids. CDR3 nucleotides: TGTGCCAGCAGTTCCCAGGGACTAGCGTACACCGGGGAGCTGTTTTTT. Encoded protein: CASSSQGLAYTGELFF.

V is TRBV4-1 and J is TRBJ2-7; 12 bases map to TRBD1. CDR1 is MGHRA, CDR2 YSYEKL, per germline. Trimming cost V 5 bases and J 2 bases; bases outside gene matches: 16. The CDR3 length is 19 residues. CDR3 DNA: TGCGCCAGCAGCTATCCCGGGACAGGGGGCTCGGGCAGTCCCTACGAGCAGTACTTC. Its translation is CASSYPGTGGSGSPYEQYF.

This clone was detected a few times. V gene TRBV30 combines with J gene TRBJ2-1; a possible D gene is TRBD1 (5 bases). V lost 1 base to trimming and J lost 12 bases, with 16 bases between them. The germline gives CDR1 GTSNPN, CDR2 SVGIG (reference sequence). The CDR3 sequence is 13 residues long. CDR3 sequence: CAWSAQGRSSQFF. The CDR3 nucleotides are TGTGCCTGGAGTGCCCAGGGCAGGTCGTCGCAGTTCTTC.

V and J are TRBV5-1 and TRBJ2-3; TRBD2 is a possible D gene (5 bases). Trimming took 4 bases from V and 5 from J, leaving 14 bases between them. CDR1 is SGHRS and CDR2 is YFSETQ in the germline V gene. This CDR3 is 14 amino acids long. CDR3 amino acids: CASSRATSRDTQYF. The DNA of the CDR3 is TGCGCCAGCAGCCGCGCTACTAGTCGAGATACGCAGTATTTT. The full variable domain, its missing parts supplied by reference TRBV5-1 and TRBJ2-3, is KAGVTQTPRYLIKTRGQQVTLSCSPISGHRSVSWYQQTPGQGLQFLFEYFSETQRNKGNFPGRFSGRQFSNSRSEMNVSTLELGDSALYLCASSRATSRDTQYFGPGTRLTVL.

J is TRBJ2-5 and V is TRBV13; D remains ambiguous. With the DNA end fitting TRBJ2-7 better, the J assignment may be wrong. The V gene's germline CDR1 is PRHDT and CDR2 FYEKMQ (reference sequence). CDR3 length: 13 amino acids. CDR3 nucleotide sequence: TGTGCCAGCAGCGAAGAAGCGAACTACGAGCAGTACTTC. Its translation is CASSEEANYEQYF.

The chain links TRBV30 to TRBJ2-1; D is possibly TRBD1 (5 bases). There are 12 residues in the CDR3. Germline loops: CDR1 GTSNPN, CDR2 SVGIG (reference sequence). Trimming cost V 0 bases and J 8 bases, with 8 bases left between them. CDR3 coding DNA: TGTGCCTGGAGTGTACTCAGGGATGAGCAGTTCTTC. As protein: CAWSVLRDEQFF.

V and J are TRBV5-4 and TRBJ2-3; 7 bases fit TRBD2. V was pared by 3 bases and J by 0 bases, with 7 bases of the junction left unmatched. CDR3 length: 16 amino acids. CDR1 is SGHNT and CDR2 is YYREEE in the germline V gene (reference sequence). The chain's CDR3 is CASSSGGEWSTDTQYF. The DNA of the CDR3 is TGTGCCAGCAGCTCTGGGGGGGAGTGGAGCACAGATACGCAGTATTTT.

The chain uses TRBV6-1 and TRBJ1-5, with D tentatively TRBD1 (5 bases). Germline CDR1 reads MNHNS; CDR2 reads SASEGT. There are 15 residues in the CDR3. V gave up 4 bases and J gave up 2 bases, with 12 bases separating them. The CDR3 DNA reads TGTGCCAGCAGTGGACGGACAAGGGGCAATCAGCCCCAGCATTTT. Protein: CASSGRTRGNQPQHF.

V and J are TRBV5-6 and TRBJ2-1, with TRBD2 as a possible D gene (6 bases). V was trimmed by 3 bases and J by 5 bases, leaving 9 bases between them. Germline values: CDR1 SGHDT, CDR2 YYEEEE. CDR3 length equals 13 residues. CDR3 region: CASSWGGDNEQFF. The DNA of the CDR3 is TGTGCCAGCAGCTGGGGCGGGGACAATGAGCAGTTCTTC.

The J gene is TRBJ2-7, the V gene TRBV6-6, with 7 bases identical to TRBD2. This CDR3 has 13 amino acids. J gave up 6 bases and V 5 bases, and 7 bases lay outside the gene matches. Germline V gene lookup returns CDR1 MNHNY and CDR2 SVGAGI (reference sequence). The CDR3 loop reads CASSTSVIAEQYF. The CDR3 nucleotides read TGTGCCAGCAGTACTAGCGTCATTGCCGAGCAGTACTTC.